This TCR beta chain was sequenced in a study of T cells in Graves' hyperthyroidism and ophthalmopathy. RNA transcripts provided the source from which TCR beta CDR3 regions were amplified. The HTBI primer set was used in a first-round RT-PCR of the TCR CDR3. TCRdb ran MiXCR on the multiplex PCR reads and lists one entry per CDR3 protein. The table records 300,000 or so distinct CDR3 sequences, around a fifth of them present only once. V lost 0 bases to trimming and J lost 6 bases, with 14 bases between them. Germline-derived CDR1 and CDR2 are SGHTA and FQGTGA. The CDR3 loop spans 16 amino acids. Hyperthyroidism had been newly diagnosed in patients aged 18 to 65, and its duration was under 2 months. A patient was excluded if there was uncontrolled infection, other autoimmune disease, pregnancy or lactation. This sample holds PBMCs from approximately 10 ml fresh peripheral blood.

This chain uses TRBV7-3 with TRBJ2-2; D call uncertain. The sequencing sample was made of blood. The clonotype originates from a woman aged 50 to 65 with Graves' hyperthyroidism. The CDR3 loop reads CASSLTAWGRAGELFF. CDR3 coding DNA: TGTGCCAGCAGCTTAACGGCGTGGGGTCGCGCCGGGGAGCTGTTTTTT.